The sequence of this T cell receptor (beta chain) was determined in a study of blood T cell repertoires in COVID-19. Study at large: The origin of the acute and convalescent COVID-19 samples was the United States, Italy and Spain. From T cells, B-cell-depleted T cells, or PBMCs came the material, which was cDNA or gDNA.

Per the authors' pipeline: Nucleated cell number was recorded as an estimate derived from reference gene primer amplification. Here immunoSEQ multiplex PCR was the method, and the copy in TCRdb shows in-frame clones only, minus some. That table furnishes V, J and clone size, whereas the DNA furnished D and trimming. Of some 25,000 clones listed, around 81% are singletons. What was sequenced was peripheral blood. This sequence was found in a man between 65 and 85 years old with acute or convalescent COVID-19.

CDR3: CASSPRQGGNQPQHF. In nucleotides, the CDR3 is TGTGCCAGTAGCCCCCGACAGGGTGGCAATCAGCCCCAGCATTTT. This chain joins TRBV19 and TRBJ1-5; TRBD1 aligns across 7 bases. CDR3 length equals 15 residues. The V gene's germline CDR1 is LNHDA and CDR2 SQIVND (reference sequence). Losses at the gene ends were 6 bases for V and 2 bases for J; bases not matched to a gene: 7. Drawing the rest from reference TRBV19 and TRBJ1-5, the complete variable domain is DGGITQSPKYLFRKEGQNVTLSCEQNLNHDAMYWYRQDPGQGLRLIYYSQIVNDFQKGDIAEGYSVSREKKESFPLTVTSAQKNPTAFYLCASSPRQGGNQPQHFGDGTRLSIL.